This T cell receptor (beta chain) was identified in a study of shared clonotypes between healthy human individuals. Whole-study results and caveats: All-four-donor shared clonotypes had higher generation probabilities than non-shared clonotypes did. Rarefaction analysis demonstrated incomplete sorted-subset sequencing notwithstanding large depth.

Comment on this clone: Its antigen is not identified.

CDR1 and CDR2 (germline): GTSNPN, SVGIG (reference sequence). The CDR3 runs 14 residues. V lost 0 bases, J lost 5 bases, and 12 bases lay in between. The donor cohort consisted entirely of Caucasian adults residing in Nashville, Tennessee. The split of CD4+ cells yielded CD45RA+ naive and CD45RA-negative memory subsets. The method was immunoSEQ multiplex PCR; TCRdb's version includes in-frame clones alone and lacks a portion of them. The sample includes over a million clones, approximately 98.5% seen only once; the top ten take 0.3% to 0.45%. The chain carries TRBV30 and TRBJ2-3; D remains ambiguous. Input material: naive CD4+ T cells sorted from blood. The subset denotes: CD45RA+ positively selected. The TCR originated in a man aged 30 to 45 in good health. CDR3: CAWSVFPAGDTQYF. For the CDR3, the DNA is TGTGCCTGGAGTGTATTCCCGGCAGGAGATACGCAGTATTTT.